Listed below are T cell receptor beta chains from one sample, sequenced in a study of Graves' ophthalmopathy and Graves' hyperthyroidism. Each CDR3 protein gets one entry after TCRdb re-called the multiplex PCR reads with MiXCR. The sample holds 500,000 to 700,000 distinct CDR3 sequences, under 45% seen once. The sample consisted of peripheral blood or thyroid tissue (not recorded which). The receptors come from an adult man with Graves' hyperthyroidism. CDR3s include the opening cysteine and the closing phenylalanine or tryptophan. Fields, in order: clone size, V gene, J gene, D gene, CDR3 length, CDR3 protein, CDR3 DNA. A D gene is named only where the DNA matches it firmly. The listing skips clone size in some rows; elsewhere it reads once, few, many or a size class.

clone size: -; V gene: TRBV28; J gene: TRBJ1-4; D gene: -; CDR3 length: 13; CDR3 protein: CAGRDATNEKLFF; CDR3 DNA: TGTGCCGGAAGAGATGCAACTAATGAAAAACTGTTTTTT
clone size: -; V gene: TRBV7-9; J gene: TRBJ2-7; D gene: -; CDR3 length: 16; CDR3 protein: CASSSGRDTQPYEQYF; CDR3 DNA: TGTGCCAGCAGCTCGGGCCGGGACACTCAACCTTACGAGCAGTACTTC
clone size: -; V gene: TRBV5-1; J gene: TRBJ1-3; D gene: TRBD1; CDR3 length: 17; CDR3 protein: CASSLWTGEFSGNTIYF; CDR3 DNA: TGCGCCAGCAGCTTATGGACAGGGGAATTCTCTGGAAACACCATATATTTT
clone size: -; V gene: TRBV15; J gene: TRBJ2-7; D gene: TRBD1; CDR3 length: 14; CDR3 protein: CATSRDRGDYERYF; CDR3 DNA: TGTGCCACCAGCCGGGACAGGGGGGACTACGAGCGGTACTTC
clone size: -; V gene: TRBV6-1; J gene: TRBJ2-7; D gene: -; CDR3 length: 15; CDR3 protein: CASSSPSLTSYEQYF; CDR3 DNA: TGTGCCAGCAGCTCCCCTAGTCTGACATCCTACGAGCAGTACTTC
clone size: many; V gene: TRBV7-9; J gene: TRBJ2-2; D gene: -; CDR3 length: 15; CDR3 protein: CASSLSGVGTGELFF; CDR3 DNA: TGTGCCAGCAGCTTATCAGGGGTTGGCACCGGGGAGCTGTTTTTT
clone size: many; V gene: TRBV7-9; J gene: TRBJ1-4; D gene: -; CDR3 length: 13; CDR3 protein: CATRGGPNEKLFF; CDR3 DNA: TGTGCCACTAGAGGGGGGCCGAATGAAAAACTGTTTTTT
clone size: few; V gene: TRBV7-8; J gene: TRBJ2-3; D gene: -; CDR3 length: 14; CDR3 protein: CASSLEPGTDTQYF; CDR3 DNA: TGTGCCAGCAGCTTAGAGCCAGGCACAGATACGCAGTATTTT
clone size: -; V gene: TRBV7-9; J gene: TRBJ2-1; D gene: TRBD2; CDR3 length: 15; CDR3 protein: CASSQTRRGGNEQFF; CDR3 DNA: TGTGCCAGCAGCCAGACGCGGCGGGGGGGCAATGAGCAGTTCTTC
clone size: few; V gene: TRBV7-9; J gene: TRBJ2-2; D gene: -; CDR3 length: 15; CDR3 protein: CASSPGGYDTGELFF; CDR3 DNA: TGTGCCAGCAGCCCAGGGGGGTACGACACCGGGGAGCTGTTTTTT
clone size: few; V gene: TRBV19; J gene: TRBJ2-3; D gene: -; CDR3 length: 14; CDR3 protein: CASSSSGRADTQYF; CDR3 DNA: TGTGCCAGTAGTTCCTCCGGCAGGGCAGATACGCAGTATTTT
clone size: -; V gene: TRBV6-1; J gene: TRBJ2-7; D gene: TRBD1; CDR3 length: 14; CDR3 protein: CASRPGQGFREQYF; CDR3 DNA: TGTGCCAGCAGGCCGGGACAGGGGTTTCGCGAGCAGTACTTC
clone size: many; V gene: TRBV5-8; J gene: TRBJ1-4; D gene: TRBD1; CDR3 length: 14; CDR3 protein: CASSPGQLNEKLFF; CDR3 DNA: TGTGCCAGCAGCCCGGGACAGCTCAATGAAAAACTGTTTTTT
clone size: -; V gene: TRBV25-1; J gene: TRBJ2-2; D gene: -; CDR3 length: 12; CDR3 protein: CASSRLGGELFF; CDR3 DNA: TGTGCCAGCAGTCGGTTGGGGGGGGAGCTGTTTTTT
clone size: many; V gene: TRBV11-2; J gene: TRBJ1-1; D gene: -; CDR3 length: 15; CDR3 protein: CASSGLASLDTEAFF; CDR3 DNA: TGTGCCAGCAGCGGCCTCGCTTCTCTGGACACTGAAGCTTTCTTT
clone size: many; V gene: TRBV9; J gene: TRBJ1-2; D gene: -; CDR3 length: 13; CDR3 protein: CASNGLGPYGYTF; CDR3 DNA: TGTGCCAGCAACGGGCTAGGGCCCTATGGCTACACCTTC
clone size: many; V gene: TRBV4-2; J gene: TRBJ1-2; D gene: -; CDR3 length: 16; CDR3 protein: CASSQEMAGSNYGYTF; CDR3 DNA: TGTGCCAGCAGCCAAGAGATGGCGGGATCAAACTATGGCTACACCTTC
clone size: many; V gene: TRBV12-3/TRBV12-4; J gene: TRBJ1-1; D gene: TRBD1; CDR3 length: 16; CDR3 protein: CASSLPGTGRNTEAFF; CDR3 DNA: TGTGCCAGCAGCTTGCCGGGGACAGGGCGGAACACTGAAGCTTTCTTT
clone size: -; V gene: TRBV10-3; J gene: TRBJ1-5; D gene: TRBD1; CDR3 length: 15; CDR3 protein: CAISYGTGQNRPQHF; CDR3 DNA: TGTGCCATCAGTTACGGGACAGGGCAAAATCGGCCCCAGCATTTT
clone size: many; V gene: TRBV20-1; J gene: TRBJ2-5; D gene: TRBD1; CDR3 length: 15; CDR3 protein: CSARAGTGGWETQYF; CDR3 DNA: TGCAGTGCTAGAGCCGGGACAGGGGGCTGGGAGACCCAGTACTTC
clone size: many; V gene: TRBV7-9; J gene: TRBJ2-7; D gene: -; CDR3 length: 15; CDR3 protein: CASSTGGQYPYEQYF; CDR3 DNA: TGTGCCAGCAGCACCGGGGGACAGTATCCCTACGAGCAGTACTTC
clone size: many; V gene: TRBV19; J gene: TRBJ2-7; D gene: TRBD2; CDR3 length: 14; CDR3 protein: CASNPGGPSYEQYF; CDR3 DNA: TGTGCCAGTAACCCGGGAGGGCCCTCCTACGAGCAGTACTTC
clone size: few; V gene: TRBV7-9; J gene: TRBJ2-5; D gene: -; CDR3 length: 17; CDR3 protein: CASSLPQGRGSQETQYF; CDR3 DNA: TGTGCCAGCAGCTTACCCCAGGGGCGGGGTTCCCAAGAGACCCAGTACTTC
clone size: -; V gene: TRBV12-3/TRBV12-4; J gene: TRBJ2-7; D gene: TRBD2; CDR3 length: 15; CDR3 protein: CASSFKGGSSYEQYF; CDR3 DNA: TGTGCCAGCAGTTTTAAGGGCGGGAGCTCCTACGAGCAGTACTTC
clone size: few; V gene: TRBV29-1; J gene: TRBJ2-5; D gene: -; CDR3 length: 18; CDR3 protein: CSVGVLGSRLGTKETQYF; CDR3 DNA: TGCAGCGTTGGAGTATTAGGTAGCAGGTTGGGTACCAAAGAGACCCAGTACTTC
clone size: -; V gene: TRBV27; J gene: TRBJ2-7; D gene: -; CDR3 length: 15; CDR3 protein: CASSFWEALPNEQYF; CDR3 DNA: TGTGCCAGCAGTTTCTGGGAGGCATTACCAAACGAGCAGTACTTC
clone size: -; V gene: TRBV7-2; J gene: TRBJ2-2; D gene: -; CDR3 length: 12; CDR3 protein: CASSPSVGELFF; CDR3 DNA: TGTGCCAGCAGCCCCTCGGTTGGGGAGCTGTTTTTT
clone size: -; V gene: TRBV15; J gene: TRBJ1-4; D gene: -; CDR3 length: 14; CDR3 protein: CATSRDRVNEKLFF; CDR3 DNA: TGTGCCACCAGCAGGGACCGTGTGAATGAAAAACTGTTTTTT
clone size: many; V gene: TRBV29-1; J gene: TRBJ1-6; D gene: -; CDR3 length: 14; CDR3 protein: CSVRRDNYNSPLHF; CDR3 DNA: TGCAGCGTCCGCCGGGACAACTATAATTCACCCCTCCACTTT
clone size: many; V gene: TRBV4-1; J gene: TRBJ2-7; D gene: -; CDR3 length: 14; CDR3 protein: CASSQEWGGGEQYF; CDR3 DNA: TGCGCCAGCAGCCAAGAATGGGGTGGGGGCGAGCAGTACTTC
clone size: many; V gene: TRBV4-1; J gene: TRBJ2-7; D gene: -; CDR3 length: 16; CDR3 protein: CASSQGERLEAHEQYF; CDR3 DNA: TGCGCCAGCAGCCAAGGAGAAAGACTAGAGGCGCACGAGCAGTACTTC
clone size: many; V gene: TRBV10-3; J gene: TRBJ1-2; D gene: -; CDR3 length: 14; CDR3 protein: CAIRATEKDYGYTF; CDR3 DNA: TGTGCCATCAGGGCCACCGAAAAGGACTATGGCTACACCTTC
clone size: -; V gene: TRBV28; J gene: TRBJ1-2; D gene: -; CDR3 length: 13; CDR3 protein: CASSSRGSRGYTF; CDR3 DNA: TGTGCCAGCAGTTCCCGGGGCTCGCGTGGCTACACCTTC
clone size: -; V gene: TRBV18; J gene: TRBJ2-2; D gene: -; CDR3 length: 14; CDR3 protein: CASSPPMVAGELFF; CDR3 DNA: TGTGCCAGCTCACCACCTATGGTCGCCGGGGAGCTGTTTTTT
clone size: many; V gene: TRBV6-5; J gene: TRBJ1-3; D gene: TRBD1; CDR3 length: 14; CDR3 protein: CASSQGQGGNTIYF; CDR3 DNA: TGTGCCAGCAGTCAGGGACAGGGAGGGAACACCATATATTTT
clone size: many; V gene: TRBV6-5; J gene: TRBJ2-5; D gene: -; CDR3 length: 17; CDR3 protein: CASSEPNRLDVVETQYF; CDR3 DNA: TGTGCCAGCAGTGAACCCAACCGATTGGACGTGGTGGAGACCCAGTACTTC
clone size: -; V gene: TRBV7-3; J gene: TRBJ2-1; D gene: -; CDR3 length: 16; CDR3 protein: CTSSSARGRAYNEQFF; CDR3 DNA: TGTACCAGCAGCTCCGCCAGGGGTCGGGCCTACAATGAGCAGTTCTTC
clone size: -; V gene: TRBV2; J gene: TRBJ1-4; D gene: TRBD1; CDR3 length: 20; CDR3 protein: CASSLRGGGSMGRRQEKLFF; CDR3 DNA: TGTGCCAGCAGTTTAAGGGGAGGGGGCTCGATGGGTCGACGTCAGGAAAAACTGTTTTTT
clone size: -; V gene: TRBV5-1; J gene: TRBJ1-1; D gene: -; CDR3 length: 12; CDR3 protein: CASSGGASTAFF; CDR3 DNA: TGCGCCAGCAGCGGGGGAGCTTCCACGGCTTTCTTT
clone size: few; V gene: TRBV20-1; J gene: TRBJ1-6; D gene: -; CDR3 length: 17; CDR3 protein: CSARVGTESSYNSPLHF; CDR3 DNA: TGCAGTGCTAGAGTGGGGACGGAGAGCTCCTATAATTCACCCCTCCACTTT
clone size: many; V gene: TRBV11-2; J gene: TRBJ1-5; D gene: TRBD1; CDR3 length: 15; CDR3 protein: CASSKMGQPNQPQHF; CDR3 DNA: TGTGCCAGCAGCAAAATGGGACAGCCAAATCAGCCCCAGCATTTT
clone size: -; V gene: TRBV29-1; J gene: TRBJ1-2; D gene: -; CDR3 length: 12; CDR3 protein: CNGLQGFYGYTF; CDR3 DNA: TGCAACGGTCTACAAGGTTTTTATGGCTACACCTTC
clone size: -; V gene: TRBV7-3; J gene: TRBJ2-5; D gene: TRBD2; CDR3 length: 17; CDR3 protein: CASSLSTGTSGQETQYF; CDR3 DNA: TGTGCCAGCAGCCTAAGCACCGGGACTAGCGGCCAAGAGACCCAGTACTTC
clone size: -; V gene: TRBV12-3/TRBV12-4; J gene: TRBJ1-4; D gene: TRBD1; CDR3 length: 14; CDR3 protein: CASRRTGGDEKLFF; CDR3 DNA: TGTGCCAGCAGAAGGACAGGGGGCGACGAAAAACTGTTTTTT
clone size: -; V gene: TRBV20-1; J gene: TRBJ2-2; D gene: TRBD2; CDR3 length: 14; CDR3 protein: CSARGLAGDGELFF; CDR3 DNA: TGCAGTGCTAGAGGACTAGCGGGAGACGGGGAGCTGTTTTTT
clone size: few; V gene: TRBV6-5; J gene: TRBJ2-6; D gene: -; CDR3 length: 14; CDR3 protein: CASSYSGGANVLTF; CDR3 DNA: TGTGCCAGCAGTTACTCCGGGGGGGCCAACGTCCTGACTTTC
clone size: many; V gene: TRBV6-5; J gene: TRBJ2-7; D gene: TRBD2; CDR3 length: 17; CDR3 protein: CASWGLAESRRAYEQYF; CDR3 DNA: TGTGCCAGCTGGGGACTAGCGGAGTCCAGACGGGCCTACGAGCAGTACTTC
clone size: few; V gene: TRBV29-1; J gene: TRBJ2-1; D gene: TRBD2; CDR3 length: 17; CDR3 protein: CSVSGLAGEQSYNEQFF; CDR3 DNA: TGCAGCGTCTCCGGACTAGCGGGAGAGCAATCCTACAATGAGCAGTTCTTC
clone size: -; V gene: TRBV10-3; J gene: TRBJ2-7; D gene: -; CDR3 length: 13; CDR3 protein: CAISDTGAYEQYF; CDR3 DNA: TGTGCCATCTCGGACACCGGGGCCTACGAGCAGTACTTC
clone size: few; V gene: TRBV5-4; J gene: TRBJ2-7; D gene: -; CDR3 length: 13; CDR3 protein: CASSLAVLSEQYF; CDR3 DNA: TGTGCCAGCAGCTTGGCGGTCCTCTCCGAGCAGTACTTC
clone size: many; V gene: TRBV25-1; J gene: TRBJ2-7; D gene: -; CDR3 length: 13; CDR3 protein: CASSDWDSYEQYF; CDR3 DNA: TGTGCCAGCAGTGACTGGGATTCCTACGAGCAGTACTTC
clone size: many; V gene: TRBV29-1; J gene: TRBJ1-1; D gene: -; CDR3 length: 13; CDR3 protein: CSVDPQANTEAFF; CDR3 DNA: TGCAGCGTTGACCCCCAGGCGAACACTGAAGCTTTCTTT
clone size: -; V gene: TRBV6-5; J gene: TRBJ2-5; D gene: TRBD2; CDR3 length: 15; CDR3 protein: CASAPGGGLGETQYF; CDR3 DNA: TGTGCCAGCGCCCCCGGCGGGGGGCTCGGAGAGACCCAGTACTTC
clone size: -; V gene: TRBV20-1; J gene: TRBJ2-2; D gene: -; CDR3 length: 14; CDR3 protein: CSAPSGRSTGELFF; CDR3 DNA: TGCAGTGCCCCGTCGGGACGGAGCACCGGGGAGCTGTTTTTT
clone size: -; V gene: TRBV2; J gene: TRBJ2-3; D gene: -; CDR3 length: 14; CDR3 protein: CASDLSLETDTQYF; CDR3 DNA: TGTGCCAGCGACTTAAGTCTGGAGACAGATACGCAGTATTTT
clone size: -; V gene: TRBV18; J gene: TRBJ2-7; D gene: -; CDR3 length: 11; CDR3 protein: CASSPGTERYF; CDR3 DNA: TGTGCCAGCTCACCAGGGACCGAGCGGTACTTC
clone size: many; V gene: TRBV2; J gene: TRBJ1-2; D gene: -; CDR3 length: 13; CDR3 protein: CASRGGPVYGYTF; CDR3 DNA: TGTGCCAGCAGAGGTGGACCGGTCTATGGCTACACCTTC